This record concerns one TCR beta chain sequence. Antigen specificity is unknown. Some clones are missing from TCRdb's copy, which holds only in-frame ones; the method was immunoSEQ multiplex PCR. The repertoire holds tens of thousands of clones, 84% seen once, with roughly 10% in the top ten. This specimen belongs to a study of early stage breast cancer tumors. Overall study findings and caveats: Enriched TCRB sequences shared across patients were mostly commonly generated sequences.

Deletions cut 0 bases from V and 5 bases from J, with 8 bases between. The CDR3 loop spans 14 amino acids. The V gene's germline CDR1 is SNHLY and CDR2 FYNNEI. The sequenced sample consisted of blood. The chain links TRBV2 to TRBJ1-5; unclear D gene. This sequence was found in a person aged 45 to 60 with breast cancer. CDR3 nucleotide sequence: TGTGCCAGCAGTGAAGCGTACAATTATCAGCCCCAGCATTTT. It codes for CASSEAYNYQPQHF. Full variable domain (outside the CDR3, taken from reference TRBV2 and TRBJ1-5): EPEVTQTPSHQVTQMGQEVILRCVPISNHLYFYWYRQILGQKVEFLVSFYNNEISEKSEIFDDQFSVERPDGSNFTLKIRSTKLEDSAMYFCASSEAYNYQPQHFGDGTRLSIL.